This T cell receptor beta chain was found in a study of cytomegalovirus exposure and HLA in healthy donors. Looking at the study overall: Roughly 180 million T cells yielded 100 million or so unique TCR beta sequences, as an earlier analysis found. Findings and caveats of the study: Beyond CMV serostatus, there was no information to go on about immune exposure.

In the case of this clone: Antigen specificity is unknown.

This PCR relied on a set of 60 Vbeta primers and 13 Jbeta primers. The assay was immunoSEQ multiplex PCR, and TCRdb's table has in-frame clones only and misses some. Of some 130,000 clones listed, 65% to 80% are singletons. This CDR3 has 16 amino acids. CDR1 MNHEY and CDR2 SMNVEV come from the germline V gene (reference sequence). The V and J ends lost 5 bases and 0 bases, in that order; junction bases with no gene match: 6. Input material: PBMCs. This chain uses TRBV27 with TRBJ2-2, with 7 bases identical to TRBD1. The receptor comes from a man aged 35-49 years in good health and CMV-seropositive. Here the CDR3 DNA reads TGTGCCAGCAGTCGAACCGGGACAGCGAACACCGGGGAGCTGTTTTTT. This gives the protein CASSRTGTANTGELFF.